This is a list of T cell receptor beta chains from one sample in a study of blood T cell repertoires in COVID-19. Data came from immunoSEQ multiplex PCR; TCRdb stores just in-frame clones and leaves some out. The sample lists 200,000 to 300,000 clones, around 92% occurring once. Source material: PBMCs or T cells enriched from blood (not recorded which). The receptors come from a woman aged 25-40 years with acute COVID-19. Both conserved end residues are trimmed from each CDR3. Fields, in order: V gene, D gene, CDR3 protein. The D gene is left open where the match is weak.

>TRBV19|TRBD1
ASKRQGTGELF
>TRBV4-1|NA
ASSQERGMGYGYT
>TRBV12-3/TRBV12-4|NA
ASSPFIWQKLF
>TRBV7-9|NA
ASTLDGGPGT
>TRBV5-4|NA
ASSPPQGPSYGYT
>TRBV19|NA
ASSTARVESPLH
>TRBV2|NA
ASRRTENEKLF
>TRBV30|NA
AWSVLRTGELF
>TRBV5-1|NA
ASSLDIFEALH
>TRBV5-1|NA
ASSSERNTEAF
>TRBV29-1|NA
SARAGGNQPQH
>TRBV18|TRBD1
ASSPRSGQASYEQY
>TRBV5-6|TRBD1
ASSSYFRDRDTQY
>TRBV6-1|NA
ASSEVGGGSGYT
>TRBV9|NA
ASSVVDSLNTEAF
>TRBV29-1|NA
SVARGQYGYT
>TRBV28|NA
ASSPRIYRGNTIY
>TRBV12-3/TRBV12-4|NA
ASSPRGSYEQY
>TRBV6-2/TRBV6-3|NA
ASSRPDLNSGGEKLF
>TRBV19|NA
ASSPGRRARDYNSPLH
>TRBV18|NA
ASSLREYEQY
>TRBV18|TRBD1
ASSPGTGGGNQPQH
>TRBV19|NA
ASLTDESGVGEKLF